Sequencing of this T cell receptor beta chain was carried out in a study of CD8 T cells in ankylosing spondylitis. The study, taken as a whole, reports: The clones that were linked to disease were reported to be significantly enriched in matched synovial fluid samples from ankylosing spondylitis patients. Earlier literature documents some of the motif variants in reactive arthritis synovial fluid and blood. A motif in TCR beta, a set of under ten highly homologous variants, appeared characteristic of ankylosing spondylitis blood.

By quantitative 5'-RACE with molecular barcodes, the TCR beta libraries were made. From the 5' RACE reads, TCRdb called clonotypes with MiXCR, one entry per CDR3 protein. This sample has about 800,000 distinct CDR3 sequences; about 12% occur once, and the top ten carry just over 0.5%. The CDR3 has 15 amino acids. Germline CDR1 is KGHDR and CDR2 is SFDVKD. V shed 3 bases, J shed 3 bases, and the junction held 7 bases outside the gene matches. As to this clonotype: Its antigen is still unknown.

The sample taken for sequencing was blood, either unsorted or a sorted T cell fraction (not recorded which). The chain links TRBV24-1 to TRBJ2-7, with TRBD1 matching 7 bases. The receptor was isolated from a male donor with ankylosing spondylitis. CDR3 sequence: CATSDPGQSLYEQYF. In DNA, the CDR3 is TGTGCCACCAGTGATCCGGGACAGAGCCTCTACGAGCAGTACTTC.